The 24 T cell receptor beta chains below were found in one sample sequenced in a study of cytomegalovirus exposure and HLA in healthy donors. Primers: 60 Vbeta forward and 13 Jbeta reverse. Clones were sequenced by immunoSEQ multiplex PCR, and TCRdb holds only the in-frame ones, with some missing. The sample lists about 200,000 clones, 86% occurring once. The sample consisted of PBMCs. The receptors come from a woman in her twenties or thirties in good health and CMV-seronegative.

The chain joins TRBV21-1 to TRBJ2-7; TRBD1, the D gene given by the table, was not confirmed from the DNA. TRBV21-1 is marked as a pseudogene. The CDR3 sequence is 15 residues long. The CDR3 here is CATGARDRNDREQYF. The DNA for the CDR3 is TGTGCCACCGGAGCACGGGACAGGAACGATCGCGAGCAGTACTTC.

The rearrangement uses TRBV27 and TRBJ2-7; TRBD2 matches at 10 bases. CDR1 and CDR2 (germline): MNHEY, SMNVEV (reference sequence). The CDR3 consists of 15 residues. After removal of 6 bases from V and 2 bases from J, the junction contained 7 bases not matched to a gene. The CDR3 bases are TGTGCCAGCAGGCTCGCTAGCGGGAGAACCTACGAGCAGTACTTC. Protein product: CASRLASGRTYEQYF.

V gene TRBV29-1 combines with J gene TRBJ2-1, with D possibly being TRBD2 (6 bases). From germline, CDR1 is SQVTM and CDR2 ANQGSEA. V was clipped by 4 bases and J by 7 bases, with 17 bases between them. The CDR3 runs to 14 residues. CDR3 protein: CSVAGPGVRNEQFF. The DNA of the CDR3 is TGCAGCGTTGCGGGTCCGGGAGTGAGGAATGAGCAGTTCTTC.

The chain combines TRBV5-1 with TRBJ2-7; TRBD1 matches 8 bases. Germline V lookup: CDR1 SGHRS, CDR2 YFSETQ. V lost 0 bases, J lost 0 bases, and 5 bases stayed unmatched. The CDR3 length is 16 residues. CDR3: CASSLGRGLRSYEQYF. The CDR3 DNA follows: TGCGCCAGCAGCTTGGGCAGGGGGCTACGCTCCTACGAGCAGTACTTC.

The gene calls are TRBV27 and TRBJ2-1, with a tentative D call TRBD2 (6 bases). V lost 2 bases and J 0 bases, leaving 14 bases between the germline ends. CDR1 is MNHEY, CDR2 SMNVEV, per germline (reference sequence). This CDR3 region has 17 residues. The CDR3 DNA reads as TGTGCCAGCAGTTTACTCGGGGGTCGGAGCTCCTACAATGAGCAGTTCTTC. This translates into CASSLLGGRSSYNEQFF.

This rearrangement joins TRBV2 to TRBJ1-5; tentative D call: TRBD1 (5 bases). The ends were cut back, 6 bases at V and 3 bases at J, with 6 bases in the middle. There are 12 residues in the CDR3. Germline CDR1 SNHLY, CDR2 FYNNEI. The CDR3 is CASRDNNQPQHF. In DNA, the CDR3 is TGTGCCAGCAGGGACAACAATCAGCCCCAGCATTTT.

The chain joins TRBV28 to TRBJ1-2; no reliable D call. Trimming removed 7 bases from V and 3 bases from J, with 12 bases in between. Germline loops: CDR1 MDHEN, CDR2 SYDVKM. This CDR3 comprises 13 residues. CDR3 in amino acids: CASTPSRDYGYTF. The CDR3 DNA reads TGTGCCAGCACCCCTTCTCGCGACTATGGCTACACCTTC.

This sequence joins TRBV2 and TRBJ1-1; D is perhaps TRBD1 (5 bases). V shed 4 bases and J shed 1 base, with 10 bases lying between them. This CDR3 region has 14 residues. Germline loops: CDR1 SNHLY, CDR2 FYNNEI. The CDR3 sequence: CASSVDRGNTEAFF. The CDR3 coding sequence is TGTGCCAGCAGTGTAGATAGGGGGAACACTGAAGCTTTCTTT.

The J gene is TRBJ1-5, the V gene TRBV6-1; D is undetermined. Germline V lookup: CDR1 MNHNS, CDR2 SASEGT. V dropped 3 bases and J dropped 4 bases, with 10 bases sitting between them. This CDR3 contains 14 residues. CDR3 sequence: CASSESRLNQPQHF. The DNA for the CDR3 is TGTGCCAGCAGTGAGTCCAGACTAAATCAGCCCCAGCATTTT.

The chain recombines TRBV5-1 with TRBJ2-7; 11 nucleotides align to TRBD2. V lost 4 bases and J lost 2; bases outside the gene matches: 5. CDR1 SGHRS and CDR2 YFSETQ come from the germline V gene. This CDR3 is 15 amino acids long. CDR3 sequence reads: CASSPRLAGPYEQYF. The CDR3 DNA sequence: TGCGCCAGCAGCCCCCGACTAGCGGGACCCTACGAGCAGTACTTC. Combining the CDR3 with reference TRBV5-1 and TRBJ2-7 gives the whole variable domain KAGVTQTPRYLIKTRGQQVTLSCSPISGHRSVSWYQQTPGQGLQFLFEYFSETQRNKGNFPGRFSGRQFSNSRSEMNVSTLELGDSALYLCASSPRLAGPYEQYFGPGTRLTVT.

Here the CDR3 reads CASSLMLQGPTGEQYF. Here the CDR3 DNA reads TGTGCCAGCAGCTTAATGCTACAGGGTCCAACGGGGGAGCAGTACTTC. The chain has TRBV5-6 and TRBJ2-7, with D perhaps matching TRBD1 (6 bases). Trimming removed 2 bases from V and 7 bases from J, with 22 bases in between. From germline, CDR1 is SGHDT and CDR2 YYEEEE. CDR3 length: 16 amino acids.

The chain uses TRBV7-9 and TRBJ2-7; D may be TRBD2 (5 bases). The CDR3 is made up of 14 amino acids. V dropped 2 bases and J dropped 0 bases, with 8 bases sitting between them. The germline CDR1 and CDR2 sequences are SEHNR and FQNEAQ (reference sequence). Here the CDR3 DNA reads TGTGCCAGCAGCTTAACCGGGAACTCCTACGAGCAGTACTTC. Protein product: CASSLTGNSYEQYF. Complete variable domain (other parts from reference TRBV7-9 and TRBJ2-7): DTGVSQNPRHKITKRGQNVTFRCDPISEHNRLYWYRQTLGQGPEFLTYFQNEAQLEKSRLLSDRFSAERPKGSFSTLEIQRTEQGDSAMYLCASSLTGNSYEQYFGPGTRLTVT.

This chain uses TRBV19 with TRBJ1-2, with D unclear. The CDR3 length is 15 residues. Germline CDR1 LNHDA, CDR2 SQIVND (reference sequence). Trimming took 4 bases from V and 4 from J, leaving 16 bases between them. The CDR3 protein is CASSTYYTEVYGYTF. CDR3 nucleotide sequence: TGTGCCAGTAGTACCTACTATACTGAGGTCTATGGCTACACCTTC.

The chain carries TRBV5-1 and TRBJ2-1, with D unresolved. Per the germline V gene, CDR1 is SGHRS and CDR2 is YFSETQ. The CDR3 spans 13 residues. Trimming removed 2 bases at V and 12 bases at J, with 15 bases between. CDR3 amino acids: CASSFSKESGQFF. CDR3 coding DNA: TGCGCCAGCAGCTTCTCCAAGGAGAGTGGGCAGTTCTTC.

CDR3 loop: CASSNNEQFF. Here the CDR3 DNA reads TGTGCCAGCAGTAATAATGAGCAGTTCTTC. V gene TRBV11-2 combines with J gene TRBJ2-1; D unclear. V was pared by 6 bases and J by 7 bases, with 4 bases between. Germline CDR1 and CDR2: SGHAT and FQNNGV. CDR3 length: 10 residues.

Comments on this clone: The junction does not match germline at one end; this may be a read error. V and J are TRBV2 and TRBJ1-2; D gene uncertain. The CDR3 is 12 amino acids. Germline lookup yields CDR1 SNHLY and CDR2 FYNNEI. The CDR3 DNA sequence: TGTGCCAGCAACCGTATGGGCTATGGCCACACCTTC. It encodes CASNRMGYGHTF.

Concerning this clone itself: At one end the junction does not follow the germline gene, possibly because of a read error. This chain connects TRBV7-7 to TRBJ2-5; D is unresolved. Germline loops: CDR1 SSHAT, CDR2 FNYEAQ (reference sequence). The CDR3 consists of 14 residues. This CDR3 is CASSPLVRKETQYF. The CDR3, as DNA: TGTGCTAGCAGCCCGCTTGTGAGAAAAGAGACCCAGTACTTC.

This clone has only one observation. CDR3 protein: CASTPGRDTEAFF. The CDR3 DNA sequence: TGTGCCAGCACCCCAGGGCGCGATACTGAAGCTTTCTTT. The rearrangement links TRBV6-1 to TRBJ1-1, with D possibly matching TRBD1 (5 bases). Germline CDR1 and CDR2: MNHNS and SASEGT. Trimming left V 7 bases short and J 5 bases short, with 14 bases between. CDR3 length: 13 amino acids.

This sequence joins TRBV9 and TRBJ2-5; 10 bases fit TRBD2. V lost 4 bases to trimming and J lost 4 bases; unmatched junction nucleotides: 7. This CDR3 is built from 15 residues. CDR1 and CDR2 (germline): SGDLS, YYNGEE. The CDR3 reads CASSPRVAGGETQYF. The CDR3 DNA reads as TGTGCCAGCAGCCCCCGGGTAGCGGGAGGAGAGACCCAGTACTTC.

The CDR3 region has the DNA TGTGCCAGCAGCCCGACACTAGTTGAGACCCAGTACTTC. As protein: CASSPTLVETQYF. J is TRBJ2-5 and V is TRBV9; D possibly corresponds to TRBD2 (5 bases). Germline CDR1 is SGDLS and CDR2 is YYNGEE. There are 13 residues in the CDR3. The germline V and J ends were trimmed by 4 bases and 5 bases, with 12 bases remaining between them.

This sequence joins TRBV19 and TRBJ2-7; 7 bases match TRBD1. Germline V gene lookup returns CDR1 LNHDA and CDR2 SQIVND (reference sequence). Trimming took 5 bases from V and 7 from J; bases not matched to a gene: 14. This CDR3 is built from 15 residues. CDR3 protein: CASSEPGQPMYEQYF. In DNA form, the CDR3 reads TGTGCCAGTAGTGAACCGGGACAGCCCATGTATGAGCAGTACTTC.

J is TRBJ1-5 and V is TRBV18; a weak D match, TRBD1 (6 bases). The germline V gene has CDR1 KGHSH and CDR2 LQKENI. This CDR3 has 15 residues. V was cut by 6 bases and J by 7 bases, with 19 bases left in between. The CDR3 is CASSRGAGIGQPQHF. The CDR3 DNA reads TGTGCCAGCTCCCGGGGGGCAGGGATCGGCCAGCCCCAGCATTTT.

For this clone: The junction differs from germline at one of its ends, possibly a read error. V is TRBV5-1 and J is TRBJ1-2; 8 positions match TRBD1. In germline, CDR1 is SGHRS, CDR2 YFSETQ. The CDR3 is 15 amino acids. CDR3 in DNA: TGCGCCAGCGGCCGAGGACAGGGTGGGGACTATGGCTACGCCTTC. Protein product: CASGRGQGGDYGYAF.

This clone was detected only once. The rearrangement links TRBV9 to TRBJ2-7; D perhaps matches TRBD2 (6 bases). Germline CDR1 SGDLS, CDR2 YYNGEE. The ends were cut back, 7 bases at V and 3 bases at J, with 17 bases in the middle. The CDR3 length is 14 residues. The CDR3 DNA reads TGTGCCAGCTCAATTGGCGGGGCGTACTACGAGCAGTACTTC. Amino acids: CASSIGGAYYEQYF.